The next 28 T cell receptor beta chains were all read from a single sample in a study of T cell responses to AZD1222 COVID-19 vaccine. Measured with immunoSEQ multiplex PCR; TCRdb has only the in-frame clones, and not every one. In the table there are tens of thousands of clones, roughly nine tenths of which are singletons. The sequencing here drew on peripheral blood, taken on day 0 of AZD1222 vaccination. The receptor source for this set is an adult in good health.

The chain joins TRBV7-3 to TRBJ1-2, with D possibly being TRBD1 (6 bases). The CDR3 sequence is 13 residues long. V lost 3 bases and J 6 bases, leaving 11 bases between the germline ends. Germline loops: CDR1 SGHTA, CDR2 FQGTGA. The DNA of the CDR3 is TGTGCCAGCAGCTTTTCAGGGGAGGATGGCTACACCTTC. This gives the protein CASSFSGEDGYTF.

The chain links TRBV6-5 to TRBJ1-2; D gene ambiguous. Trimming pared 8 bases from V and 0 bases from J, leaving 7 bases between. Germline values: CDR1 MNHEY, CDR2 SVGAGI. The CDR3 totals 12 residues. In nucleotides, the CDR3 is TGTGCCAGCTCTCAGGCTAACTATGGCTACACCTTC. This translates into CASSQANYGYTF.

As DNA, the CDR3 is TGTGCCAGCAGCCAAGAGGGGGTGAGTGTGCAGTCGGACTACGAGCAGTACTTC. It codes for CASSQEGVSVQSDYEQYF. The genes are TRBV14 and TRBJ2-7; D might be TRBD1 or TRBD2, each matching 5 bases. The CDR3 is 18 amino acids. The germline CDR1 and CDR2 sequences are SGHDN and FVKESK. Trimming took off 0 bases at V and 3 bases at J, with 21 bases between the two ends.

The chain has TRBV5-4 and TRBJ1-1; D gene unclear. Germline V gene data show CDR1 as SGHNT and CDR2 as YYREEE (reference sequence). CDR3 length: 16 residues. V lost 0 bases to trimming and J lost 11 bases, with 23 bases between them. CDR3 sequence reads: CASSLGFPPFSEGAFF. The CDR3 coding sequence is TGTGCCAGCAGCTTGGGATTCCCTCCTTTCTCCGAGGGTGCTTTCTTT.

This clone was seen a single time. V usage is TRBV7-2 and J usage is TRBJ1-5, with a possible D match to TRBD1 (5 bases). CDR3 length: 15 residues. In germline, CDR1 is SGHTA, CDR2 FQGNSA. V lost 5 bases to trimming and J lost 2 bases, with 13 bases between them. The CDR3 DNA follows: TGTGCCAGCAGCGCCGTGGCGGGGGGCAATCAGCCCCAGCATTTT. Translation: CASSAVAGGNQPQHF.

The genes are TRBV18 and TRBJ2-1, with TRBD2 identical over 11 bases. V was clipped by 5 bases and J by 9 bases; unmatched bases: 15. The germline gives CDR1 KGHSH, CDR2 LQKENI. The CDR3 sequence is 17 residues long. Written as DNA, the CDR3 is TGTGCCAGCTCATCGACAGCAGTGACTAGCGGGGATCCTGAGCAGTTCTTC. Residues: CASSSTAVTSGDPEQFF.

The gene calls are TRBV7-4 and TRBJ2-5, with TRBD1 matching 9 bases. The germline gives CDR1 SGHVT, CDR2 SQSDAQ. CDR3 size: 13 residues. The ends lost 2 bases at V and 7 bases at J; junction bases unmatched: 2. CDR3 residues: CASSLQDRGTQYF. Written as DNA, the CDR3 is TGTGCCAGCAGCTTACAGGACAGGGGGACCCAGTACTTC.

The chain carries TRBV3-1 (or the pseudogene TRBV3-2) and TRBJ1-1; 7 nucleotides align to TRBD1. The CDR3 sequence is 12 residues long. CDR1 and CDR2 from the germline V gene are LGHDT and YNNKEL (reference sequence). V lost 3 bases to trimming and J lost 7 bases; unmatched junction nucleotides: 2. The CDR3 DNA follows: TGTGCCAGCAGCCAGGGGACAGATGAAGCTTTCTTT. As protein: CASSQGTDEAFF.

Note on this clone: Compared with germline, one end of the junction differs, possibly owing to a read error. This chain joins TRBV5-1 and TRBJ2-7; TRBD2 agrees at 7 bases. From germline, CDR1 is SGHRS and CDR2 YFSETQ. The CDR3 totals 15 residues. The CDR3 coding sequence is TGCGCCCGCAGCTCCTCCTGGGGGGGGGACTACGAGCAGTACTTC. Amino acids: CARSSSWGGDYEQYF.

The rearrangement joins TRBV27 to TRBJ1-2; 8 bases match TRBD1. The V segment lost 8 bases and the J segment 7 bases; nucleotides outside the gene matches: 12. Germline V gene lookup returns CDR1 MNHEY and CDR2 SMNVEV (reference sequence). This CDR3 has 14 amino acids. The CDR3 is CASSLTGEGGGYTF. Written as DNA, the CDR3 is TGTGCCAGCTCCCTGACAGGGGAGGGTGGTGGCTACACCTTC.

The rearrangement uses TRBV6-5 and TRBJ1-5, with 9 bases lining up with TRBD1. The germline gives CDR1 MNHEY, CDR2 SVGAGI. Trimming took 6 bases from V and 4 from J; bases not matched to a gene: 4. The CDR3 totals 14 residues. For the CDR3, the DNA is TGTGCCAGCAGAGAGACAGGGGGGAATCAGCCCCAGCATTTT. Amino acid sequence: CASRETGGNQPQHF.

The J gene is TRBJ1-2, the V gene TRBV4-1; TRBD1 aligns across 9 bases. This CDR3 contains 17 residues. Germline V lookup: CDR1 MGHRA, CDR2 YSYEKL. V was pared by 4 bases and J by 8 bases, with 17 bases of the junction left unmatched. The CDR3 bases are TGCGCCAGCAGCCTCGGGGGAGACAGGGGGTCATCGGTCGGCTACACCTTC. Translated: CASSLGGDRGSSVGYTF.

The CDR3 sequence: CASSLPGTDTQYF. DNA for the CDR3: TGTGCCAGCAGTTTACCGGGGACAGATACGCAGTATTTT. The chain couples TRBV12-3 or TRBV12-4 to TRBJ2-3, with D perhaps matching TRBD2 (5 bases). This CDR3 spans 13 amino acids. V lost 2 bases, J lost 3 bases, and 6 bases lay in between.

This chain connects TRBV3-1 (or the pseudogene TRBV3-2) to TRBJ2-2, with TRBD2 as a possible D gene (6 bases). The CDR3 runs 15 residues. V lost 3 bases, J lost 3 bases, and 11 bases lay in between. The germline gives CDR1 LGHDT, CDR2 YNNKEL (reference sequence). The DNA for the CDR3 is TGTGCCAGCAGCCAGGGGGAGGAGTACACCGGGGAGCTGTTTTTT. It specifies CASSQGEEYTGELFF.

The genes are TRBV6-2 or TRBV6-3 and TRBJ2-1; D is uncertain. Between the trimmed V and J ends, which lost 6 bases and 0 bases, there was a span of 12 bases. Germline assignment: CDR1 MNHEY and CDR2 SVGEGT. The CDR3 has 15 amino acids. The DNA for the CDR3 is TGTGCCAGCAGCTTGACCAGGAGCTCCTACAATGAGCAGTTCTTC. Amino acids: CASSLTRSSYNEQFF.

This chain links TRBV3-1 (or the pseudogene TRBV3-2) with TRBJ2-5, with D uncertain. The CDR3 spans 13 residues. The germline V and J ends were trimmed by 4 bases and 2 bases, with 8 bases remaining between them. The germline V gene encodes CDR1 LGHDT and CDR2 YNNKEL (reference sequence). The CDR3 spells CASSRTDQETQYF. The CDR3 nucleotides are TGTGCCAGCAGCCGGACGGATCAAGAGACCCAGTACTTC.

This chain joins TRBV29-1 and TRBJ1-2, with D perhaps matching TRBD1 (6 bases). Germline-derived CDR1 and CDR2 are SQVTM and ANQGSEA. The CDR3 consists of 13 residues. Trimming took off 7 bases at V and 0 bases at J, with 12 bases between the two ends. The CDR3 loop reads CSAVDRTNYGYTF. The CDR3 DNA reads TGCAGCGCCGTCGACAGGACTAACTATGGCTACACCTTC.

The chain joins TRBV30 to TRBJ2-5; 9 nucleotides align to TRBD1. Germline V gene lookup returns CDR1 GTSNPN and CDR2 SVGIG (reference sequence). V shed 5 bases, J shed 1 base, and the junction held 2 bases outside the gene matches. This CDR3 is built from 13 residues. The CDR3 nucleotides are TGTGCCTGGGTGGGACAGGGCCAAGAGACCCAGTACTTC. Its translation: CAWVGQGQETQYF.

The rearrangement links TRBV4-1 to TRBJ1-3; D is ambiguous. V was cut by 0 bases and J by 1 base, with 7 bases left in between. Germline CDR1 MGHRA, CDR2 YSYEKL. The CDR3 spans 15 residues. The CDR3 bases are TGCGCCAGCAGCCAAGATGGTTTATCTGGAAACACCATATATTTT. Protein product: CASSQDGLSGNTIYF.

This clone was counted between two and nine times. CDR3 protein: CASTPSGVFNSPLHF. DNA for the CDR3: TGTGCCAGCACCCCTTCGGGGGTTTTTAATTCACCCCTCCACTTT. The chain recombines TRBV6-5 with TRBJ1-6; a weak D match, TRBD1 (5 bases). This CDR3 contains 15 residues. Germline assignment: CDR1 MNHEY and CDR2 SVGAGI. Trimming shortened V by 7 bases and J by 6 bases, and 16 bases separated the two germline ends.

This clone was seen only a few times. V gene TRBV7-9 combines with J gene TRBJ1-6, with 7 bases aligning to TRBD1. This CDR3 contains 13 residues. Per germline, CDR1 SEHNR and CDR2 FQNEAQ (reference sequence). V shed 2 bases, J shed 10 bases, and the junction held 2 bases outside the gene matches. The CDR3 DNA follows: TGTGCCAGCAGCTTAACAGGGGAATCACCCCTCCACTTT. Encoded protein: CASSLTGESPLHF.

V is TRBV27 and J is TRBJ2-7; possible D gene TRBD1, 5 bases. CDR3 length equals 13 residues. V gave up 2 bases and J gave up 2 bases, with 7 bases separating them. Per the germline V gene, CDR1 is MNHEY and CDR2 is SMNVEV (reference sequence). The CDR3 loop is CASSLQGTYEQYF. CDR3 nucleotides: TGTGCCAGCAGTTTACAGGGTACCTACGAGCAGTACTTC.

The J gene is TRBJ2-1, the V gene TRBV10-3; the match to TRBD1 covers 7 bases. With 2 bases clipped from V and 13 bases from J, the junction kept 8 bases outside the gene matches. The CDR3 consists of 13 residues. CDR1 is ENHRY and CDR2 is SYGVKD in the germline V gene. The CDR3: CAISEDREQFQFF. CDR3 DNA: TGTGCCATCAGTGAGGACAGGGAACAGTTTCAGTTCTTC.

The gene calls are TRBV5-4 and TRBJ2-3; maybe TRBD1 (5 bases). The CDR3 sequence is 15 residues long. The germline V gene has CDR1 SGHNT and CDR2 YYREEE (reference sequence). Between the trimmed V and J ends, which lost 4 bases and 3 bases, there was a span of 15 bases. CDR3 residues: CASSASPGNTDTQYF. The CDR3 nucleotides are TGTGCCAGCAGCGCCTCCCCAGGGAATACAGATACGCAGTATTTT.

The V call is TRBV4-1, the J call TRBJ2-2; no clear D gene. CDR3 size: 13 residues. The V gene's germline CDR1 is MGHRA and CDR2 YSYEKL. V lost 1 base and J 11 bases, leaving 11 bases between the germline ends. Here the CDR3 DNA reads TGCGCCAGCAGCCAAGGCTCAGGCTACGAGCTGTTTTTT. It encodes CASSQGSGYELFF.

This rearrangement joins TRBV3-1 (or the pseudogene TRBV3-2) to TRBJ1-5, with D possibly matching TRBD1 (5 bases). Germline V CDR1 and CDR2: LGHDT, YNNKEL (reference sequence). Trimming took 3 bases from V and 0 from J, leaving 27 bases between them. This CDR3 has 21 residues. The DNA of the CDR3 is TGTGCCAGCAGCCACGTCGACAGCTGCCCTCAACGACCATATAGCAATCAGCCCCAGCATTTT. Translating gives CASSHVDSCPQRPYSNQPQHF.

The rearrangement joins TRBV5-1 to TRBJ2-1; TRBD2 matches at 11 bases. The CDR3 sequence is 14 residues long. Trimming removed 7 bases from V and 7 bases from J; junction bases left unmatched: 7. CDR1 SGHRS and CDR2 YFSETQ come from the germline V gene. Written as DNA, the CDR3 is TGCGCCAGCCAACTAGCGGGAGTTTTGAATGAGCAGTTCTTC. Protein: CASQLAGVLNEQFF.

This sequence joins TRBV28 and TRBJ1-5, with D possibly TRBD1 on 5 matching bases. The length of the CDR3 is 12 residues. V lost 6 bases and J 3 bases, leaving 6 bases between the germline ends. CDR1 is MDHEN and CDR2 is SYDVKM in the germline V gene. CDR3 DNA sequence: TGTGCCAGCAGGACAGACAATCAGCCCCAGCATTTT. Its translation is CASRTDNQPQHF.